This T cell receptor (beta chain) was captured by sequencing in a study of CD8+ T cells in alopecia areata. Findings of the study overall: It was less clear whether patients shared TCRs than it was in mice, possibly because of HLA. Under tofacitinib, fewer expanded CD8+ clones appeared among the top 100 scalp clones. Scalp and blood retained many expanded lesional clones during tofacitinib.

Described treatment: oral pan-JAK inhibitor, 5-10 mg twice daily. Looked up from germline, CDR1 is SGDLS and CDR2 is YYNGEE. Deletions cut 3 bases from V and 3 bases from J, with 24 bases between. CDR3 length: 18 amino acids. After isolation, RNA underwent reverse transcription to generate cDNA as the sequencing template. Sequencing was performed with immunoSEQ multiplex PCR; in TCRdb, only in-frame clones are kept and a portion is missing. The data contain approximately 210,000 clones, 43% of them seen just once; the ten biggest clones take up around 2.5%. This clone was observed a few times. Antigen: not known.

This chain joins TRBV9 and TRBJ1-1; TRBD1 might be the D (6 bases). Here the sequenced sample was CD4+ T cells sorted from blood, taken around week 36, from a patient treated with tofacitinib. This clonotype was obtained from a human donor with alopecia areata. The CDR3 here is CASSAFGGGDIGDTEAFF. CDR3 DNA sequence: TGTGCCAGCAGCGCCTTCGGTGGTGGGGACATAGGCGACACTGAAGCTTTCTTT.